This entry is about one TCR beta chain. Its antigen is not identified. The source of the sample is a study of shared clonotypes between healthy human individuals. Study at large: Three men and a couple of women, aged 18 to 49, were donors.

Generated by immunoSEQ multiplex PCR, the TCRdb table keeps only in-frame clones and is missing some. The data show approximately 1.9 million clones, 90% to 95% seen once. Findings and caveats of the study: Though the depth was large, rarefaction showed that sorted-subset sequencing was incomplete. Several donors showed sharing of around 5% of naive CD4 clonotypes.

Naive CD8 cells lacked CD45RO, underwent positive selection for CCR7 and left out terminally differentiated effector memory CD45RA+ cells. All the donors were Caucasian adults who lived in Nashville, Tennessee. This CDR3 region has 14 residues. V shed 3 bases and J 6 bases; nucleotides not matched to a gene: 0. Germline V gene lookup returns CDR1 MNHEY and CDR2 SMNVEV (reference sequence). The sequence was obtained from a man younger than 35 in good health. Some clones in this sample may be carry-over from other donors' samples. The rearrangement uses TRBV27 and TRBJ2-1, with 12 bases aligning to TRBD1. Material for sequencing was naive CD8+ T cells from PBMCs. The CDR3 DNA reads TGTGCCAGCAGTTTGGGACAGGGGGCCAATGAGCAGTTCTTC. As protein: CASSLGQGANEQFF.